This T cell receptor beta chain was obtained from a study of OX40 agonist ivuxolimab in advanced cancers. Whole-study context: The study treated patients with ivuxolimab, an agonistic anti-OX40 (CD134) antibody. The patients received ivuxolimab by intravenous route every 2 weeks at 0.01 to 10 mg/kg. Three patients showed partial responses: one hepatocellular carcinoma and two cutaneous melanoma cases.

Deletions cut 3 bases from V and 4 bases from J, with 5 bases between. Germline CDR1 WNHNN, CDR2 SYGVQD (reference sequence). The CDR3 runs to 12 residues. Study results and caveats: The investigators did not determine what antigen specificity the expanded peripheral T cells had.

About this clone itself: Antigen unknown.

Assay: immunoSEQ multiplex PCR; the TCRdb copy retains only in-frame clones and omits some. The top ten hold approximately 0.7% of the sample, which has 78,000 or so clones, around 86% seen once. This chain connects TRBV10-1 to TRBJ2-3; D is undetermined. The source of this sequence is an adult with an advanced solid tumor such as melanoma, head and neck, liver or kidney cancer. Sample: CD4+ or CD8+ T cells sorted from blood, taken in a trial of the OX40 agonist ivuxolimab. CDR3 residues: CASSDYPDTQYF. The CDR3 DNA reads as TGCGCCAGCAGTGACTACCCAGATACGCAGTATTTT.